This T cell receptor (beta chain) was sequenced in a study of technical replicates of blood from several donors. Germline assignment: CDR1 LNHNV and CDR2 YYDKDF (reference sequence). Trimming left V 3 bases short and J 0 bases short, with 12 bases between. The CDR3 contains 16 residues. The assay was immunoSEQ multiplex PCR, and TCRdb's table has in-frame clones only and misses some. The sample holds fewer than 85,000 clones; 95% to 97% are singletons and the top ten take about 0.3%. This receptor was identified in a human donor in good health. Material for sequencing was T cells isolated from PBMCs. The V call is TRBV15, the J call TRBJ2-1; D might be TRBD1 (5 bases). The CDR3 spells CATSSFGRDSYNEQFF. For the CDR3, the DNA is TGTGCCACCAGCAGTTTCGGCAGGGACTCCTACAATGAGCAGTTCTTC.